This T cell receptor beta chain was retrieved from a study of cytomegalovirus exposure and HLA in healthy donors. Study-level background: Unique TCR beta sequences numbering about 100 million came from about 179 million T cells in an earlier analysis. General observations from the study: It was likely that a cluster of highly shared sequence variants was a sequencing artifact.

The study ran its PCR with 60 Vbeta and 13 Jbeta primers. Profiling relied on immunoSEQ multiplex PCR, and the TCRdb table lists in-frame clones only, not all of them. The table lists about 110,000 clones, about 70% of them singletons. The CDR3 extends over 12 amino acids. Germline loops: CDR1 MNHNY, CDR2 SVGAGI (reference sequence). Trimming pared 5 bases from V and 1 base from J, leaving 5 bases between. This clone was counted between two and nine times. The antigen is unknown. The chain uses TRBV6-6 and TRBJ1-1; a possible D gene is TRBD1 (5 bases). This sequence was found in a man aged 25 to 40 in good health and CMV-seropositive. The sample taken for sequencing was PBMCs. In DNA, the CDR3 is TGTGCCAGCAGTGACAGGAACACTGAAGCTTTCTTT. Its translation: CASSDRNTEAFF.